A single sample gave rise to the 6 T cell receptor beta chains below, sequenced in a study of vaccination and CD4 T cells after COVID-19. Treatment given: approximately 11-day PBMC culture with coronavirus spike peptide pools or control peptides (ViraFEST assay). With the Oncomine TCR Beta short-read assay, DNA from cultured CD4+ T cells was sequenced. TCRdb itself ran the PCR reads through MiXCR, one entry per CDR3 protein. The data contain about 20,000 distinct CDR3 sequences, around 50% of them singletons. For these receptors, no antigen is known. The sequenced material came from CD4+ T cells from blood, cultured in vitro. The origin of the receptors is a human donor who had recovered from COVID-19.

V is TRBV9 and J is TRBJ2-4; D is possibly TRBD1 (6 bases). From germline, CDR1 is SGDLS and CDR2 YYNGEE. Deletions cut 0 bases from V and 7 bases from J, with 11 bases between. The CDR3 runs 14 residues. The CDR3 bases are TGTGCCAGCAGCGTAGGACAGGAAAGGAACATTCAGTACTTC. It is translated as CASSVGQERNIQYF.

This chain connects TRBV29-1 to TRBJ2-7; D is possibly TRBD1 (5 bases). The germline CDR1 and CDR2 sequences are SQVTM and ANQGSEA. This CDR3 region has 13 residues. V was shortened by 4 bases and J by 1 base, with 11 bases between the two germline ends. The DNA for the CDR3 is TGCAGCGTTGGAAGGGGCGCGTCCTACGAGCAGTACTTC. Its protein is CSVGRGASYEQYF.

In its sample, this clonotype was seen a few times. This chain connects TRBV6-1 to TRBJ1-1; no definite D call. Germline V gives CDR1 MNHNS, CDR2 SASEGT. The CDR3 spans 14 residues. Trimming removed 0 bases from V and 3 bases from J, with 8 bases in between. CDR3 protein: CASSEARRDTEAFF. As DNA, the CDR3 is TGTGCCAGCAGTGAAGCAAGGAGGGACACTGAAGCTTTCTTT.

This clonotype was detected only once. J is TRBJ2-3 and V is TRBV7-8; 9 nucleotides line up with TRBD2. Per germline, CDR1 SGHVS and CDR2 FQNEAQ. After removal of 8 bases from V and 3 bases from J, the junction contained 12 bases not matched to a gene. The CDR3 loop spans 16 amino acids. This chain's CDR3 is CASSGAGGLWTDTQYF. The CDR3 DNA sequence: TGTGCCAGCTCCGGGGCGGGAGGGTTATGGACAGATACGCAGTATTTT.

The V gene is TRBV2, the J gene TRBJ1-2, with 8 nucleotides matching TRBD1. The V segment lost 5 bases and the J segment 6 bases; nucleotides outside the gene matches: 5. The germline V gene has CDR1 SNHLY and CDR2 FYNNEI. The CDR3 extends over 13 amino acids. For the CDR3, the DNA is TGTGCCAGCAGTTCCACAGGGGGGAATGGCTACACCTTC. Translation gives CASSSTGGNGYTF.

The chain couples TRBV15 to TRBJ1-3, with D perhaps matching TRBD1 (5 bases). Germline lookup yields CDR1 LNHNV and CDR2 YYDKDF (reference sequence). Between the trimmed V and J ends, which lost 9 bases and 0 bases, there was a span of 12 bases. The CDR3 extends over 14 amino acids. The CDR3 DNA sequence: TGTGCCACTGCCGTGGGGGGCTCTGGAAACACCATATATTTT. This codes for CATAVGGSGNTIYF.